Presented here are 12 T cell receptor beta chains from one specimen sequenced in a study of shared clonotypes between healthy human individuals. Method: immunoSEQ multiplex PCR; TCRdb's copy keeps in-frame clones and lacks some. The sample has about 2.1 million clones, roughly 95% seen once. Naive CD8 cells lacked CD45RO and underwent positive selection for CCR7, leaving out terminally differentiated effector memory CD45RA+ cells. Sequencing was done on a sample of naive CD8+ T cells from PBMCs. All receptors come from a man between 18 and 29 years old in good health. Some clones in this sample may be carry-over from other donors' samples.

The chain joins TRBV28 to TRBJ2-7; D uncertain. The CDR3 has 13 amino acids. Germline V lookup: CDR1 MDHEN, CDR2 SYDVKM. Between the trimmed V and J ends, which lost 6 bases and 2 bases, there was a span of 11 bases. The CDR3 reads CASRRPHTYEQYF. In DNA, the CDR3 is TGTGCCAGCAGGCGTCCCCACACCTACGAGCAGTACTTC.

This chain uses TRBV4-2 with TRBJ2-7; TRBD2 matches 10 bases. CDR1 is LGHNA and CDR2 is YNFKEQ in the germline V gene. J lost 5 bases, V lost 4 bases, and 14 bases had no gene match. CDR3 length: 17 amino acids. The chain's CDR3 is CASSLELAGKLDHEQYF. CDR3 DNA sequence: TGTGCCAGCAGCCTAGAACTAGCGGGAAAGCTAGACCACGAGCAGTACTTC.

The chain has TRBV2 and TRBJ1-4; no clear D gene. CDR1 is SNHLY and CDR2 is FYNNEI in the germline V gene. Trimming stripped 6 bases from V and 0 bases from J, with 5 bases between. The CDR3 contains 13 residues. CDR3 DNA: TGTGCCAGCAGGCCGTCAACTAATGAAAAACTGTTTTTT. The encoded protein is CASRPSTNEKLFF.

V gene TRBV11-1 combines with J gene TRBJ2-7; D possibly matches TRBD1 or TRBD2 (5 bases each). Between the trimmed V and J ends, which lost 1 base and 2 bases, there was a span of 12 bases. Germline CDR1 SGHAT, CDR2 FQDESV (reference sequence). The length of the CDR3 is 15 residues. CDR3 sequence reads: CASSLDPGTPYEQYF. As DNA, the CDR3 is TGTGCCAGCAGCTTAGATCCCGGGACCCCCTACGAGCAGTACTTC.

The chain links TRBV6-5 to TRBJ2-1, with TRBD2 matching 7 bases. The CDR3 is made up of 15 amino acids. V was pared by 7 bases and J by 3 bases, with 9 bases of the junction left unmatched. CDR1 is MNHEY and CDR2 is SVGAGI in the germline V gene. The CDR3 DNA is TGTGCCAGCACGAATTGGGCGGGAGACTACAATGAGCAGTTCTTC. Amino acids: CASTNWAGDYNEQFF.

The rearrangement links TRBV10-3 to TRBJ1-1; D uncertain. Germline-derived CDR1 and CDR2 are ENHRY and SYGVKD. CDR3 length: 14 residues. Trimming stripped 2 bases from V and 5 bases from J, with 12 bases between. The CDR3 is CAISEDWGRTEAFF. The DNA for the CDR3 is TGTGCCATCAGTGAGGATTGGGGTAGGACTGAAGCTTTCTTT.

This sequence joins TRBV5-1 and TRBJ2-2; 13 bases are a match to TRBD2. With V trimmed by 4 bases and J by 7 bases, 10 bases remained unmatched. This CDR3 is 17 amino acids long. CDR1 and CDR2 (germline): SGHRS, YFSETQ. CDR3 region: CASSPLGLAGDGGELFF. CDR3 bases: TGCGCCAGCAGCCCGCTTGGACTAGCGGGAGATGGCGGGGAGCTGTTTTTT.

The gene calls are TRBV6-1 and TRBJ1-2; D is unclear. The CDR3 covers 14 residues. V lost 2 bases and J 4 bases, leaving 11 bases between the germline ends. The germline CDR1 and CDR2 sequences are MNHNS and SASEGT. The CDR3, as DNA: TGTGCCAGCAGTGAATTGGGAGGAGGCTATGGCTACACCTTC. It encodes CASSELGGGYGYTF.

The chain links TRBV28 to TRBJ2-1, with 13 positions matching TRBD2. The CDR3 consists of 15 residues. V dropped 3 bases and J dropped 9; count of bases not matched to a gene: 5. Germline assignment: CDR1 MDHEN and CDR2 SYDVKM. The CDR3 nucleotides are TGTGCCAGCAGTTTTGAACTAGCGGGAGGGGGTGAGCAGTTCTTC. Protein: CASSFELAGGGEQFF.

The chain employs TRBV27 and TRBJ1-1, with 7 positions matching TRBD1. The CDR3 has 14 amino acids. Trimming cost V 6 bases and J 1 base; bases outside gene matches: 5. The V gene's germline CDR1 is MNHEY and CDR2 SMNVEV (reference sequence). CDR3 loop: CASSSRDRNTEAFF. CDR3 nucleotide sequence: TGTGCCAGCAGCTCCCGGGACAGGAACACTGAAGCTTTCTTT.

The gene calls are TRBV7-9 and TRBJ1-2; a weak D match, TRBD1 (5 bases). Germline lookup yields CDR1 SEHNR and CDR2 FQNEAQ (reference sequence). CDR3 length: 15 amino acids. V lost 4 bases and J 5 bases, leaving 17 bases between the germline ends. The CDR3 coding sequence is TGTGCCAGCAGCTCCTCCGGGACCGCTGTATATGGCTACACCTTC. Amino acid sequence: CASSSSGTAVYGYTF.

V and J are TRBV7-8 and TRBJ1-1; no clear D gene. Germline V gene sequence: CDR1 SGHVS, CDR2 FQNEAQ. The CDR3 consists of 13 residues. The ends were cut back, 1 base at V and 11 bases at J, with 14 bases in the middle. The CDR3 is CASSLGFANWAFF. Written as DNA, the CDR3 is TGTGCCAGCAGCTTAGGATTCGCCAATTGGGCTTTCTTT.